A single sample gave rise to the 18 T cell receptor beta chains below, sequenced in a study of T cell repertoires in cytomegalovirus infection. TCRdb re-derived calls from the reads in MiXCR, one entry per CDR3 protein. The data show fewer than 200,000 distinct CDR3 sequences, with roughly 9% seen just once and about 4.6% held by the top ten. The source material was PBMCs. The receptor set was obtained from a human donor in good health (CMV status not recorded). Some clones in this sample may be carry-over from other donors' samples.

This clonotype was counted ten times or more. This chain links TRBV7-2 with TRBJ2-7; D gene uncertain. Germline V CDR1 and CDR2: SGHTA, FQGNSA. V was cut by 3 bases and J by 2 bases, with 2 bases left in between. The CDR3 length is 11 residues. In DNA form, the CDR3 reads TGTGCCAGCAGCTTCGCCTACGAGCAGTACTTC. Its translation is CASSFAYEQYF.

This clonotype has ten or more counts. The chain recombines TRBV4-3 with TRBJ1-1, with TRBD1 identical over 7 bases. V shed 3 bases, J shed 4 bases, and the junction held 5 bases outside the gene matches. CDR1 is LGHNA, CDR2 YSLEER, per germline. The CDR3 has 14 residues. The CDR3 reads CASSQVAGGTEAFF. CDR3 nucleotides: TGCGCCAGCAGCCAGGTTGCAGGGGGCACTGAAGCTTTCTTT.

This clonotype was picked up many times. The V call is TRBV6-2 or TRBV6-3, the J call TRBJ1-5; D gene unclear. CDR3 length: 14 residues. V was shortened by 5 bases and J by 5 bases, with 13 bases between the two germline ends. Germline V CDR1 and CDR2: MNHEY, SVGEGT. This CDR3 is CASSPIATYQPQHF. The CDR3 DNA sequence: TGTGCCAGCAGTCCCATCGCTACGTATCAGCCCCAGCATTTT.

The chain combines TRBV20-1 with TRBJ2-1, with D unclear. The CDR3 contains 14 residues. V was pared by 5 bases and J by 0 bases, with 11 bases between. The germline V gene encodes CDR1 DFQATT and CDR2 SNEGSKA (reference sequence). CDR3 loop: CSAGPASSYNEQFF. For the CDR3, the DNA is TGCAGTGCTGGACCGGCCAGCTCCTACAATGAGCAGTTCTTC.

The sample holds many counts of this clonotype. This chain links TRBV19 with TRBJ2-5; tentatively, D is TRBD2 (6 bases). Trimming stripped 5 bases from V and 5 bases from J, with 9 bases between. Germline loops: CDR1 LNHDA, CDR2 SQIVND (reference sequence). The CDR3 sequence is 12 residues long. The CDR3 DNA reads TGTGCCAGTAGTGTGGCGGGGGAGACCCAGTACTTC. It specifies CASSVAGETQYF.

This clonotype was seen only a few times. The chain employs TRBV7-9 and TRBJ1-1, with TRBD1 matching 10 bases. Germline lookup yields CDR1 SEHNR and CDR2 FQNEAQ (reference sequence). This CDR3 comprises 15 residues. Trimming cost V 5 bases and J 4 bases; bases outside gene matches: 7. The CDR3 bases are TGTGCCAGCAGCCCCTGGACAGGGGGGAGCACTGAAGCTTTCTTT. It specifies CASSPWTGGSTEAFF.

In its sample, this clonotype was seen many times. This chain uses TRBV6-2 or TRBV6-3 with TRBJ1-1; 8 bases line up with TRBD1. CDR1 and CDR2 (germline): MNHEY, SVGEGT. V lost 8 bases, J lost 3 bases, and 14 bases stayed unmatched. The CDR3 extends over 16 amino acids. CDR3 DNA: TGTGCCAGCGGTGGTGCCCTGGGACAGGCCTACACTGAAGCTTTCTTT. Amino acid sequence: CASGGALGQAYTEAFF.

This clonotype was found a few times. The gene calls are TRBV11-1 and TRBJ2-3; 9 nucleotides align to TRBD2. From germline, CDR1 is SGHAT and CDR2 FQDESV (reference sequence). V lost 5 bases and J lost 0; bases outside the gene matches: 3. The CDR3 is 15 amino acids. CDR3 nucleotides: TGTGCCAGCAGCACCGGGACTAGCAGCACAGATACGCAGTATTTT. Protein sequence: CASSTGTSSTDTQYF.

This clonotype was seen repeatedly, ten times or more. CDR3 amino acids: CASSQSWAFF. As DNA, the CDR3 is TGTGCCAGCAGCCAATCTTGGGCTTTCTTT. The chain links TRBV7-2 to TRBJ1-1; D is unresolved. CDR1 is SGHTA and CDR2 is FQGNSA in the germline V gene. The V end was cut by 5 bases, the J end by 11 bases, with 9 bases between. CDR3 length equals 10 residues.

This clonotype was detected only a few times. The gene calls are TRBV6-4 and TRBJ2-3; 7 nucleotides agree with TRBD2. With 2 bases clipped from V and 0 bases from J, the junction kept 5 bases outside the gene matches. The germline V gene has CDR1 MRHNA and CDR2 SNTAGT. This CDR3 has 16 residues. This CDR3 reads CASSDTPGGSTDTQYF. CDR3 nucleotides: TGTGCCAGCAGTGACACGCCGGGGGGAAGCACAGATACGCAGTATTTT.

This clonotype was picked up many times. V gene TRBV12-3 or TRBV12-4 combines with J gene TRBJ1-1; 9 bases agree with TRBD1. The CDR3 length is 14 residues. Trimming took 5 bases from V and 2 from J; bases not matched to a gene: 3. The CDR3 sequence: CASSLTGGNTEAFF. CDR3 nucleotide sequence: TGTGCCAGCAGTCTGACAGGGGGAAACACTGAAGCTTTCTTT.

This clonotype appeared many times. The chain has TRBV7-8 and TRBJ2-1; 8 nucleotides align to TRBD2. After removal of 4 bases from V and 5 bases from J, the junction contained 10 bases not matched to a gene. The CDR3 is 16 residues long. The germline V gene has CDR1 SGHVS and CDR2 FQNEAQ. In DNA form, the CDR3 reads TGTGCCAGCAGCTCGAGGCTAGCGGGCGGGGACAATGAGCAGTTCTTC. Translated, it gives CASSSRLAGGDNEQFF.

There are a few counts of this clonotype. The chain carries TRBV27 and TRBJ2-5, with D unclear. CDR3 size: 14 residues. V lost 4 bases to trimming and J lost 1 base, with 10 bases between them. Germline CDR1 reads MNHEY; CDR2 reads SMNVEV (reference sequence). CDR3 DNA: TGTGCCAGCAGTTCCGCACAGCCCCAAGAGACCCAGTACTTC. The encoded protein is CASSSAQPQETQYF.

This clonotype has a count of ten or more. The chain employs TRBV6-5 and TRBJ2-3; TRBD1 or TRBD2 may be the D gene (6 bases each). The CDR3 covers 16 residues. The V end lost 2 bases, the J end lost 2 bases, and 14 bases lay between the germline ends. The germline V gene has CDR1 MNHEY and CDR2 SVGAGI. The CDR3 DNA reads as TGTGCCAGCAGTTACCAACCGCCGGGGGCCACAGATACGCAGTATTTT. Protein: CASSYQPPGATDTQYF.

The chain carries TRBV2 and TRBJ1-5, with a tentative D call TRBD1 (5 bases). The CDR3 has 14 residues. CDR1 and CDR2 from the germline V gene are SNHLY and FYNNEI. With 6 bases removed from V and 11 bases from J, the gap between germline ends came to 20 bases. DNA for the CDR3: TGTGCCAGCAGACCGGGGGAGCGGGCCAGGGCCCAGCATTTT. Translating gives CASRPGERARAQHF. The variable domain in full, with the rest retrieved from reference TRBV2 and TRBJ1-5, is EPEVTQTPSHQVTQMGQEVILRCVPISNHLYFYWYRQILGQKVEFLVSFYNNEISEKSEIFDDQFSVERPDGSNFTLKIRSTKLEDSAMYFCASRPGERARAQHFGDGTRLSIL.

At least ten counts were recorded for this clonotype. V usage is TRBV28 and J usage is TRBJ2-1, with D maybe TRBD1 (6 bases). CDR1 and CDR2 from the germline V gene are MDHEN and SYDVKM. Trimming removed 5 bases at V and 0 bases at J, with 11 bases between. There are 15 residues in the CDR3. The CDR3 loop reads CASSLGQSSYNEQFF. The CDR3, as DNA: TGTGCCAGCAGTCTAGGACAGAGCTCCTACAATGAGCAGTTCTTC.

The V and J genes are TRBV20-1 and TRBJ1-3; D is perhaps TRBD1 (5 bases). From germline, CDR1 is DFQATT and CDR2 SNEGSKA (reference sequence). The germline V and J ends were trimmed by 3 bases and 2 bases, with 14 bases remaining between them. This CDR3 region has 15 residues. This chain's CDR3 is CSARAGWGPGNTIYF. The CDR3 DNA reads as TGCAGTGCTAGGGCAGGCTGGGGACCTGGAAACACCATATATTTT.

This clonotype appeared many times. The genes are TRBV27 and TRBJ2-1; D is undetermined. The CDR3 covers 15 residues. Germline CDR1 MNHEY, CDR2 SMNVEV (reference sequence). V dropped 5 bases and J dropped 5 bases, with 16 bases sitting between them. The CDR3 DNA reads TGTGCCAGCAGTCCCGGACGGCTAAGGGACAATGAGCAGTTCTTC. Its translation: CASSPGRLRDNEQFF.